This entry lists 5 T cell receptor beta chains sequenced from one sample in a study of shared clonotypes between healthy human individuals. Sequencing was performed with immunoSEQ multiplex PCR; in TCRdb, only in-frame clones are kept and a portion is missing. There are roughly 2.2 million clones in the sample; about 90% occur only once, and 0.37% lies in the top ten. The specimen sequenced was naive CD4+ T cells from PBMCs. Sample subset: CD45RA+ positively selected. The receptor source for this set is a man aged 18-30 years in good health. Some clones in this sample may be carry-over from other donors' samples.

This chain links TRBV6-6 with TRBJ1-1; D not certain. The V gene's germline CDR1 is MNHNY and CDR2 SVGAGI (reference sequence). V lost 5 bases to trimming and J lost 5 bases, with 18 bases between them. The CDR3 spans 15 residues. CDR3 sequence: CASSPSIGAGTEAFF. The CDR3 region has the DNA TGTGCCAGCAGTCCGAGTATCGGTGCCGGGACTGAAGCTTTCTTT.

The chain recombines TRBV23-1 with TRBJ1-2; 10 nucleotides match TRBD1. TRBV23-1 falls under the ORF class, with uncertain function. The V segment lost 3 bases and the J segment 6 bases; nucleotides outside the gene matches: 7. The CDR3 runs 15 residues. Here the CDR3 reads CASSHRDRGMDGYTF. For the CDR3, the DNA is TGCGCCAGCAGTCACCGGGACAGGGGCATGGATGGCTACACCTTC.

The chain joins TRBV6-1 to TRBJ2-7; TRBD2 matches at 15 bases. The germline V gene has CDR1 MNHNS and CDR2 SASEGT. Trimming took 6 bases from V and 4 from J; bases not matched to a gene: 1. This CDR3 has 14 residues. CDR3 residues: CASSGTSGGYEQYF. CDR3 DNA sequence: TGTGCCAGCAGCGGGACTAGCGGGGGGTACGAGCAGTACTTC.

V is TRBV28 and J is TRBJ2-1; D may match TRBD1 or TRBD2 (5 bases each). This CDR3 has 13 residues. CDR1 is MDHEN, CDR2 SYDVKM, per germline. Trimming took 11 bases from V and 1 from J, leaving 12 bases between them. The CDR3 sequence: CAGGALSYNEQFF. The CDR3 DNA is TGTGCCGGGGGAGCCCTATCCTACAATGAGCAGTTCTTC.

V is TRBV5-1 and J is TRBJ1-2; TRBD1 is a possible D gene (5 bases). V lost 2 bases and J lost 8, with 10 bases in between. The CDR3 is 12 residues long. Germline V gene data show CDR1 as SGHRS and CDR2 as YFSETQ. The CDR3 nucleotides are TGCGCCAGCAGCTTCGACAGCAAAGGCTACACCTTC. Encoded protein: CASSFDSKGYTF.